This TCR beta chain appears in the sequencing data of a study of blood T cell repertoires in COVID-19. Whole-study context: From the United States, Italy and Spain came samples of acute and convalescent COVID-19. PBMCs, B-cell-depleted T cells, or T cells provided the cDNA or gDNA that made up the material.

In the authors' methods: Amplified reference gene primers provided the basis for estimating nucleated cell counts. Clones were sequenced by immunoSEQ multiplex PCR, and TCRdb holds only the in-frame ones, with some missing. That table supplies the V and J calls and clone size; D and trimming were determined from the DNA. The sample includes under 250,000 clones, more than 70% of them seen just once. Patients of the Seattle cohort, enrolled during active infection, were followed longitudinally. Trimming took off 2 bases at V and 6 bases at J, with 12 bases between the two ends. Germline V gene lookup returns CDR1 SGHTS and CDR2 YDEGEE. The CDR3 has 14 amino acids.

The source of this sequence is a woman aged 80 or over with COVID-19, enrolled during active disease. The specimen sequenced was peripheral blood. The chain carries TRBV5-8 and TRBJ1-3; perhaps TRBD1 as D (6 bases). CDR3 region: CASSFYRELNTIYF. The CDR3 DNA follows: TGTGCCAGCAGCTTTTACAGGGAGTTAAACACCATATATTTT.